These T cell receptor beta chains were read from a single sample in a study of shared clonotypes between healthy human individuals. Generated by immunoSEQ multiplex PCR, the TCRdb table keeps only in-frame clones and is missing some. The sample contains under 1,900,000 clones, 97% to 99% of which appear only once. Source material: naive CD4+ T cells sorted from blood. These receptor sequences come from a man younger than 40 in good health. The CDR3 runs from the conserved cysteine through the conserved F or W. D genes are given only for firm matches. Clone sizes are given selectively: once, few, many, or a class where the clone is expanded.

d_call clone_size j_call v_call cdr3_nt cdr3_aa
- - TRBJ2-5 TRBV18 TGTGCCAGCTCACCACCGTCGCGAAAAGAGACCCAGTACTTC CASSPPSRKETQYF
- - TRBJ2-7 TRBV2 TGTGCCAGCAGCGGCGACGCTTCCGGGACCACCTACGAGCAGTACTTC CASSGDASGTTYEQYF
- - TRBJ2-5 TRBV10-2 TGCGCCAGCAGTCCAGGAGGGGAGACCCAGTACTTC CASSPGGETQYF
- once TRBJ2-3 TRBV6-1 TGTGCCAGCAGTGAATATGGCCTCGGGGATACGCAGTATTTT CASSEYGLGDTQYF
- - TRBJ2-7 TRBV9 TGTGCCAGCAGCGTAGTCGCCGGGTACGAGCAGTACTTC CASSVVAGYEQYF
- - TRBJ1-1 TRBV25-1 TGTGCCAGCAGTGCCCTACAGGGTCGGGACACTGAAGCTTTCTTT CASSALQGRDTEAFF
- - TRBJ2-2 TRBV18 TGTGCCAGCCAATTGGGGACTACCGGGGAGCTGTTTTTT CASQLGTTGELFF
TRBD1 - TRBJ2-5 TRBV15 TGTGCCACCAGCTCAAGAACAGGGGACCAAGAGACCCAGTACTTC CATSSRTGDQETQYF
- - TRBJ2-3 TRBV6-6 TGTGCCAGCAGCCGGGCGGCTGGAGATACGCAGTATTTT CASSRAAGDTQYF
- - TRBJ2-1 TRBV6-6 TGTGCCAGCAGCCCCGACACTTACAATGAGCAGTTCTTC CASSPDTYNEQFF
TRBD2 - TRBJ2-5 TRBV10-1 TGCGCCAGCTCCAGCGGGAGGGTAGAGACCCAGTACTTC CASSSGRVETQYF
- - TRBJ1-5 TRBV19 TGTGCCAGCAAGGACAGCTTCTGGTTATATCAGCCCCAGCATTTT CASKDSFWLYQPQHF
- - TRBJ2-3 TRBV13 TGTGCCAGCAGCTTAGCGACTAGATCGGCAGATACGCAGTATTTT CASSLATRSADTQYF
- - TRBJ1-5 TRBV5-4 TGTGCCAGCAGCTTGGGTCCGGACGGATCCAATCAGCCCCAGCATTTT CASSLGPDGSNQPQHF
TRBD1 - TRBJ1-1 TRBV19 TGTGCCAGTAGCAAGACAGGGTCGAACACTGAAGCTTTCTTT CASSKTGSNTEAFF
TRBD2 - TRBJ2-7 TRBV9 TGTGCCAGCAGCGTCGGACTAGCGGGTCAGGGGGAGCAGTACTTC CASSVGLAGQGEQYF
- - TRBJ2-2 TRBV28 TGTGCCAGCAGCCTCCCTGGGGGTTCGAAACACACCGGGGAGCTGTTTTTT CASSLPGGSKHTGELFF
- - TRBJ1-3 TRBV4-1 TGCGCCAGCAGCCTTTCTGCCCCGGGGCACGGCTCTGGAAACACCATATATTTT CASSLSAPGHGSGNTIYF
- few TRBJ2-1 TRBV9 TGTGCCAGCAGCGTAGGGGGCTCCTACAATGAGCAGTTCTTC CASSVGGSYNEQFF
TRBD2 - TRBJ2-1 TRBV7-2 TGTGCCAGCAGCTTAGACCCAGCGGGGGGAGGTCGGCAGTTCTTC CASSLDPAGGGRQFF
- - TRBJ2-5 TRBV25-1 TGTGCCAGCAGCCCAGGGACCCCAGAGACCCAGTACTTC CASSPGTPETQYF
- - TRBJ1-2 TRBV14 TGTGCCAGCAGCTCTCGGGCCGTCGGGAACTATGGCTACACCTTC CASSSRAVGNYGYTF
- - TRBJ1-5 TRBV6-5 TGTGCCAGCAGTTATCGGGAAAATCAGCCCCAGCATTTT CASSYRENQPQHF
TRBD1 - TRBJ1-1 TRBV5-6 TGTGCCAGCAGCGGGGGTACCGGGACAGGGTCTTTGCGGAACACTGAAGCTTTCTTT CASSGGTGTGSLRNTEAFF
- - TRBJ2-5 TRBV6-1 TGTGCCAGCAGTGACCAAGAGACCCAGTACTTC CASSDQETQYF
TRBD1 - TRBJ1-2 TRBV7-9 TGTGCCAGCAGCCCGAGACAGGGGTCCTATGGCTACACCTTC CASSPRQGSYGYTF
- - TRBJ2-7 TRBV7-8 TGTGCCAGCAGCACTACAAGTAATAACTACGAGCAGTACTTC CASSTTSNNYEQYF
TRBD2 - TRBJ2-3 TRBV11-2 TGTGCCAGCAGCTGGGAAGCGGGAGTGGGAATAGATACGCAGTATTTT CASSWEAGVGIDTQYF
- once TRBJ2-1 TRBV11-2 TGTGCCAGCAGCTTTTTCCAGGACCTTTACAATGAGCAGTTCTTC CASSFFQDLYNEQFF
TRBD1 - TRBJ2-5 TRBV5-4 TGTGCCAGCAGCGACAGGGGTTTAGAGACCCAGTACTTC CASSDRGLETQYF
- - TRBJ2-3 TRBV4-1 TGCGCCAGCAGCCAACCTCTCCTCACAGGGCGGAACGCAGATACGCAGTATTTT CASSQPLLTGRNADTQYF
TRBD2 - TRBJ2-1 TRBV14 TGTGCCAGCAGCCCGGGACTAGCGGGAGGGGGTGAGCAGTTCTTC CASSPGLAGGGEQFF
- - TRBJ2-7 TRBV10-3 TGTGCCATCAGTGAGAGGGATCGTGTCTACGAGCAGTACTTC CAISERDRVYEQYF
- - TRBJ1-1 TRBV2 TGTGCCAGCAGCGCAAGACCACAGCCACTTGAAGCTTTCTTT CASSARPQPLEAFF
- once TRBJ1-2 TRBV29-1 TGCAGCGTTAGCCCCCCGGGGGGCGTCTATGGCTACACCTTC CSVSPPGGVYGYTF
- - TRBJ1-1 TRBV7-9 TGTGCCAGCAGCGCACGACAGCTAGGCACTGAAGCTTTCTTT CASSARQLGTEAFF
TRBD1 once TRBJ2-7 TRBV4-3 TGCGCCAGCAGCCAAGACTGGGGACAGGGGACCTACGAGCAGTACTTC CASSQDWGQGTYEQYF